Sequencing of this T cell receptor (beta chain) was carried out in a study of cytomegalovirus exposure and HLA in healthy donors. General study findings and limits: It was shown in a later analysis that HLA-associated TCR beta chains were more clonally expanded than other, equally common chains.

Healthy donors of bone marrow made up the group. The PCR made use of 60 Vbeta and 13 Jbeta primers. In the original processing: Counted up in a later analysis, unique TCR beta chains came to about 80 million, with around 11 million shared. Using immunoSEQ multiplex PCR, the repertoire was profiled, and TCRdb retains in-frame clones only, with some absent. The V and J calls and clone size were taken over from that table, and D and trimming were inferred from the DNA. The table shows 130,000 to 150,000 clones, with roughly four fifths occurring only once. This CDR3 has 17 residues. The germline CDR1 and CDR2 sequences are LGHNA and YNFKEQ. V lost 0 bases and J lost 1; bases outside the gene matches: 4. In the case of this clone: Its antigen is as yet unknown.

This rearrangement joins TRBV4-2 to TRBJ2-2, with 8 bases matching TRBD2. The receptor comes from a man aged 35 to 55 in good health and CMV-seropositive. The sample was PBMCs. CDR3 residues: CASSQEGSGKNTGELFF. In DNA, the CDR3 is TGTGCCAGCAGCCAAGAGGGTAGCGGGAAGAACACCGGGGAGCTGTTTTTT.